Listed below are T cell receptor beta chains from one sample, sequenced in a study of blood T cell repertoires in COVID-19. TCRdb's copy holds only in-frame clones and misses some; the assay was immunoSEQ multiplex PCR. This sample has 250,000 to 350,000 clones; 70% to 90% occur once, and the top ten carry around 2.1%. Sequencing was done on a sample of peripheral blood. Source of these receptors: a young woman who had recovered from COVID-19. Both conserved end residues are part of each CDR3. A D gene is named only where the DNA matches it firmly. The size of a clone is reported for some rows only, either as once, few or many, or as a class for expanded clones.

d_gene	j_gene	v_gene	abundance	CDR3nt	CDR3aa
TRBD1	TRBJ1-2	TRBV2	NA	TGTGCCAGCAGTGAATTAGGGGGACAGACTGCGGGTGGCTACACCTTC	CASSELGGQTAGGYTF
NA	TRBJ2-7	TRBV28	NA	TGTGCCAGCAGTCCCCCGGCCTACGAGCAGTACTTC	CASSPPAYEQYF
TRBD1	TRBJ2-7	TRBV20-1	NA	TGCAGTGCTGACAGGGGAAACGAGCAGTACTTC	CSADRGNEQYF
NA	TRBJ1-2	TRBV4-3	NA	TGCGCCAGCAGCCAAGACCCAAGAAGTAGCTATGGCTACACCTTC	CASSQDPRSSYGYTF
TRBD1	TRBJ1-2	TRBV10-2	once	TGCGCCAGCAGTGATTTGGCAGGGGGTCGGGAGAACTATGGCTACACCTTC	CASSDLAGGRENYGYTF
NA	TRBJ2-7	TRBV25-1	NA	TGTGCCAGCAGCCCGGGGGTTCGAGGGTCCTACGAGCAGTACTTC	CASSPGVRGSYEQYF
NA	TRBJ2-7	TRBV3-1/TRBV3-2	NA	TGTGCCAGCAGCCAAGGCAGTTTATCCTACGAGCAGTACTTC	CASSQGSLSYEQYF
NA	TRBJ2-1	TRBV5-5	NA	TGTGCCAGCAGCCTGATTGCTTTAACAGGTCGGGGGTCCTACAATGAGCAGTTCTTC	CASSLIALTGRGSYNEQFF
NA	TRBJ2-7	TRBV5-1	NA	TGCGCCAGCAGCTTGGCCGAGGGCCGCGAGCAGTACTTC	CASSLAEGREQYF
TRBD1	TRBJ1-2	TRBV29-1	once	TGCAGCGTTCCCATTGGACAGGGGCATGGCTACACCTTC	CSVPIGQGHGYTF
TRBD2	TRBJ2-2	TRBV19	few	TGTGCCAGTAGTACCGGGACTAGCGGGAGGGGGGGCATCCGTAGTTTTACCGGGGAGCTGTTTTTT	CASSTGTSGRGGIRSFTGELFF
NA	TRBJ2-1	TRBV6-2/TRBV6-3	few	TGTGCCAGCAGCCGTGGGCCCGACAATGAGCAGTTCTTC	CASSRGPDNEQFF
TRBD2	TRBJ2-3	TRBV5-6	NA	TGTGCCAGCAGCACACGAGGGACTAGCGGCCTCACAGATACGCAGTATTTT	CASSTRGTSGLTDTQYF
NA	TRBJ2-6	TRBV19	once	TGTGCCAGTACATTCGAGAGCGGAGGCTCTGGGGCCAACGTCCTGACTTTC	CASTFESGGSGANVLTF
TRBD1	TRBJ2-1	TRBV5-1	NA	TGCGCCAGCAAGGATAACAGGGGGCCGTTCTTC	CASKDNRGPFF
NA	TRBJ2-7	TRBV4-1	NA	TGCGCCAGCAGCCAAGAGACCGGACAGACCTACGAGCAGTACTTC	CASSQETGQTYEQYF
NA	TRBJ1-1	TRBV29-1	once	TGCAGCGTTGAACTCCGGCCAGGGGACGGTGAAGCTTTCTTT	CSVELRPGDGEAFF
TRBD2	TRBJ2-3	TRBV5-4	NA	TGTGCCAGCAGCCTAAGCTTGACTAGCGGGAGATCAGATACGCAGTATTTT	CASSLSLTSGRSDTQYF
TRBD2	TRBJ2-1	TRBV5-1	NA	TGCGCCAGCAGCTTGAGCGGGGGCCCATACAATGAGCAGTTCTTC	CASSLSGGPYNEQFF
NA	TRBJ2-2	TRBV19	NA	TGTGCCAGTAGTATTGCGCGGGTGACCGGGGAGCTGTTTTTT	CASSIARVTGELFF
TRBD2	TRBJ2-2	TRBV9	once	TGTGCCAGCAGAAGGGGGGATAGCGGGAGTTTGACCGGGGAGCTGTTTTTT	CASRRGDSGSLTGELFF
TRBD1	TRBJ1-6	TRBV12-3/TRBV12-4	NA	TGTGCCAGCAGTGGACAGGATGCACCCCTCCACTTT	CASSGQDAPLHF
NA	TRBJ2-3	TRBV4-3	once	TGCGCCAGCAGCCAGACGACGGACTCTGGAACGCAGTATTTT	CASSQTTDSGTQYF
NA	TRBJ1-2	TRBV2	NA	TGTGCCAGCAGGAGGTCCCGATCTAACTATGGCTACACCTTC	CASRRSRSNYGYTF
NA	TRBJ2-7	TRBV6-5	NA	TGTGCCAGCAGCAACCCCCGGCGGGGCTCCTACGAGCAGTACTTC	CASSNPRRGSYEQYF
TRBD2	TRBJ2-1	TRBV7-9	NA	TGTGCCAGCAGCTTTAGTCGGACTAGCTACAATGAGCAGTTCTTC	CASSFSRTSYNEQFF
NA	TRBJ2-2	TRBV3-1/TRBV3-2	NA	TGTGCCAGCAGCCAAGCCCAGGCGGGGGAGCTGTTTTTT	CASSQAQAGELFF
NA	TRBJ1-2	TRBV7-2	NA	TGTGCCAGCAGCTCTCCAATGACAGTTAACTATGGCTACACCTTC	CASSSPMTVNYGYTF
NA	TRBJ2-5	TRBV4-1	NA	TGCGCCAGCAGCCAAGAACCCCGACCCGGGGAGACCCAGTACTTC	CASSQEPRPGETQYF
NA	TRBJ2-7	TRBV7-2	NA	TGTGCCAGCAGCTTAACGGGGAGGATCGACGAGCAGTACTTC	CASSLTGRIDEQYF
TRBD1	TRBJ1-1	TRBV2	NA	TGTGCCAGCAGTGACTGGGACAGGGGCGAAGCTTTCTTT	CASSDWDRGEAFF
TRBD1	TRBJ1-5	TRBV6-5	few	TGTGCCAGCAGTTCTCAACAGGGGGCAAATCAGCCCCAGCATTTT	CASSSQQGANQPQHF
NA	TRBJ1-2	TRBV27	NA	TGTGCCAGCAGCCTAAAGGGGCCTTATGGCTACACCTTC	CASSLKGPYGYTF
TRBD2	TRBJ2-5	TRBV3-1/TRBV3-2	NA	TGTGCCAGCAGCCACTCCGGGACTAGCGAACAAGAGACCCAGTACTTC	CASSHSGTSEQETQYF
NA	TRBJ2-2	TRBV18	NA	TGTGCCAGCTCTACCCTAGACCCCGCGAACACCGGGGAGCTGTTTTTT	CASSTLDPANTGELFF
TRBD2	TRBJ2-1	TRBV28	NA	TGTGCCAGCATGGAAATCTCGGGACTAGCGGGAGCGAATGAGCAGTTCTTC	CASMEISGLAGANEQFF
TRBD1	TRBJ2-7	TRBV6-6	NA	TGTGCCAGCAGTTACCCCCGGGACAGGGAATCGTACGAGCAGTACTTC	CASSYPRDRESYEQYF
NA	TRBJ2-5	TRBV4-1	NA	TGCGCCAGCAGCCAAGGGGGGCTCCTCTTACAAGAGACCCAGTACTTC	CASSQGGLLLQETQYF
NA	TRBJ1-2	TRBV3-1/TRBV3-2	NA	TGTGCCAGCAGCCAATTGAAGACACCCTACTTCACCTTC	CASSQLKTPYFTF
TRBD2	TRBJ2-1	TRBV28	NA	TGTGCCAGCAGTCTGGGGGGGGAGCCCTACAATGAGCAGTTCTTC	CASSLGGEPYNEQFF
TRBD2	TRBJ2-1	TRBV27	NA	TGTGCCAGCAGACTAGCGGGGGGCAATGAGCAGTTCTTC	CASRLAGGNEQFF
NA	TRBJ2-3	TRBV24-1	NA	TGTGCCACCAGCAACAGGTGGTCAGATACGCAGTATTTT	CATSNRWSDTQYF
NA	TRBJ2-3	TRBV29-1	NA	TGCAGCGTTGAAGAGGACTTGTATCCAGATACGCAGTATTTT	CSVEEDLYPDTQYF
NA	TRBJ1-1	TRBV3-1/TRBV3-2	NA	TGTGCCAGCAGCGACGAACGGGGGACTGAAGCTTTCTTT	CASSDERGTEAFF
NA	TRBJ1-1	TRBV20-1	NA	TGCAGTGCTAGTATCGGGTTAATGAACACTGAAGCTTTCTTT	CSASIGLMNTEAFF
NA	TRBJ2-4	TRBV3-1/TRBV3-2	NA	TGTGCCAGCAGCCAAGATCGGGAAGGCACCAAAAACATTCAGTACTTC	CASSQDREGTKNIQYF
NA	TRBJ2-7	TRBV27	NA	TGTGCCAGCAGTTTATCGGCTGCTTATTACGAGCAGTACTTC	CASSLSAAYYEQYF
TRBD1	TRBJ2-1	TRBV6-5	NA	TGTGCCAGCAGTTTCCGGGACAGGGAGCACAATGAGCAGTTCTTC	CASSFRDREHNEQFF
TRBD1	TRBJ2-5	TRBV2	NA	TGTGCCAGCAGTAAGGACAGGGGCAAAGAGACCCAGTACTTC	CASSKDRGKETQYF
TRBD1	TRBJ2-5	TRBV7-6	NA	TGTGCCAGCAGCTCCGAAATCCAGGGGGTCGGCCAAGAGACCCAGTACTTC	CASSSEIQGVGQETQYF
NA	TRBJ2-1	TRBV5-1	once	TGCGCCAGCAGCGCGGCGACAGTATACAATGAGCAGTTCTTC	CASSAATVYNEQFF